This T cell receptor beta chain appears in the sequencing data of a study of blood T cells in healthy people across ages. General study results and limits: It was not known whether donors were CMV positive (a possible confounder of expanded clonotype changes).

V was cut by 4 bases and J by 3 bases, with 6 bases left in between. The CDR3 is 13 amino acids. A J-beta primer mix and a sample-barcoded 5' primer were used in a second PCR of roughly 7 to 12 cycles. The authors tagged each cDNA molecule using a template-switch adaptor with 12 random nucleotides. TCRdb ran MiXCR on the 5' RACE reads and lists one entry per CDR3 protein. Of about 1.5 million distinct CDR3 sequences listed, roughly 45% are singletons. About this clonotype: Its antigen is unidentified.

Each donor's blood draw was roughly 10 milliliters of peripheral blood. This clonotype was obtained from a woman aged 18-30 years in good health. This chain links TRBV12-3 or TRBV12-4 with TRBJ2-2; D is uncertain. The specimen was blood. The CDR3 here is CASSWVDTGELFF. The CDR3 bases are TGTGCCAGCAGTTGGGTTGACACCGGGGAGCTGTTTTTT.